Described below is a single TCR beta chain sequence and its context. Mismatch with germline at one junction end may stem from a read error. Naive CD8 library inputs spanned about 18,000 to 1,100,000 sorted cells and 10%, 30% or 50% RNA. When naive CD8 T cells were sorted, they were gated as CD8+CD4-CCR7+CD45RA+. Germline V gene lookup returns CDR1 GTSNPN and CDR2 SVGIG (reference sequence). The CDR3 is 14 amino acids. The sample is drawn from a study of molecular identifiers for immune sequencing clone quantification. One entry per CDR3 protein, called by TCRdb with MiXCR from the PCR reads. The table lists about 500,000 distinct CDR3 sequences, about a fifth of them singletons, with about 0.84% in the top ten.

This clonotype was sampled from a human donor in good health. Some libraries in this study had Jurkat cell RNA spiked in. V gene TRBV30 combines with J gene TRBJ1-2, with D perhaps TRBD1 (6 bases). The sequencing sample was made of naive CD8+ T cells from blood, with Jurkat cell RNA spiked in. Regarding subset: FACS-sorted CD8+CD4-CCR7+CD45RA+ naive T cells. CDR3 amino acids: CTWSVYGQNYGYTF. The CDR3 nucleotides read TGTACCTGGAGTGTATATGGACAGAACTATGGCTACACCTTC.